One and the same sample provided the 26 T cell receptor beta chains below, sequenced in a study of PD-1 blockade in classical Hodgkin lymphoma. Time point described: newly diagnosed, previously untreated cHL patient sample. Sequencing was performed with immunoSEQ multiplex PCR; in TCRdb, only in-frame clones are kept and a portion is missing. This table has roughly 16,000 clones, roughly 87% appearing once. The source material was peripheral blood mononuclear cells (PBMCs). All receptors come from a human donor with classical Hodgkin lymphoma.

The chain employs TRBV6-6 and TRBJ2-7; the D gene is possibly TRBD2 (5 bases). The CDR3 is made up of 14 amino acids. V was clipped by 6 bases and J by 3 bases, with 15 bases between them. Germline CDR1 is MNHNY and CDR2 is SVGAGI (reference sequence). This CDR3 reads CASRRVEGNYEQYF. In DNA, the CDR3 is TGTGCCAGCAGGAGGGTGGAAGGGAACTACGAGCAGTACTTC.

The rearrangement links TRBV5-1 to TRBJ2-7, with 8 positions matching TRBD2. This CDR3 contains 16 residues. Unmatched junction bases numbered 12, after V lost 0 bases and J lost 7 bases. Per germline, CDR1 SGHRS and CDR2 YFSETQ. This CDR3 reads CASSLEGREELGEQYF. The CDR3 region has the DNA TGCGCCAGCAGCTTGGAAGGGCGGGAGGAGCTTGGGGAGCAGTACTTC.

The genes are TRBV7-2 and TRBJ2-3, with TRBD2 as a possible D gene (5 bases). V lost 4 bases and J lost 2, with 13 bases in between. Germline V gene sequence: CDR1 SGHTA, CDR2 FQGNSA. The CDR3 is 15 residues long. The CDR3 bases are TGTGCCAGCAGCTCCGTAAGAGGGTACACAGATACGCAGTATTTT. Translating gives CASSSVRGYTDTQYF.

The chain couples TRBV9 to TRBJ2-1; D not resolved. The V and J ends lost 0 bases and 4 bases respectively, with 11 bases between them. The CDR3 is made up of 15 amino acids. Germline-derived CDR1 and CDR2 are SGDLS and YYNGEE. CDR3 region: CASSVEASLYNEQFF. The DNA of the CDR3 is TGTGCCAGCAGCGTAGAGGCTAGTCTTTACAATGAGCAGTTCTTC.

The V and J genes are TRBV5-1 and TRBJ2-3; TRBD2 matches at 9 bases. The CDR3 contains 12 residues. Germline trimming cut 4 bases from V and 14 bases from J; bases unmatched to any gene: 8. CDR1 SGHRS and CDR2 YFSETQ come from the germline V gene. For the CDR3, the DNA is TGCGCCAGCAGCGCCGGGACTAGCATCGGGTATTTT. It yields the protein CASSAGTSIGYF.

This chain connects TRBV19 to TRBJ2-2, with TRBD1 matching 10 bases. Germline V gene lookup returns CDR1 LNHDA and CDR2 SQIVND (reference sequence). CDR3 length: 15 amino acids. V lost 6 bases, J lost 6 bases, and 7 bases stayed unmatched. The CDR3 nucleotides read TGTGCCAGTAGCGATACCGGGACAGGGGCCGGGGAGCTGTTTTTT. Its translation is CASSDTGTGAGELFF.

The chain links TRBV28 to TRBJ2-1; D gene uncertain. V lost 6 bases and J lost 6, with 18 bases in between. Per germline, CDR1 MDHEN and CDR2 SYDVKM. The CDR3 consists of 15 residues. CDR3: CASRRLVRDINEQFF. The CDR3, as DNA: TGTGCCAGCAGGAGGCTAGTCCGAGATATCAATGAGCAGTTCTTC.

The chain recombines TRBV15 with TRBJ2-7; unclear D gene. The CDR3 spans 15 residues. CDR1 is LNHNV, CDR2 YYDKDF, per germline (reference sequence). Trimming shortened V by 0 bases and J by 3 bases, and 12 bases separated the two germline ends. This chain's CDR3 is CATSRDGVFSYEQYF. The CDR3 nucleotides are TGTGCCACCAGCAGAGATGGGGTCTTCAGCTACGAGCAGTACTTC.

The rearrangement joins TRBV4-3 to TRBJ2-5, with TRBD1 as a possible D gene (5 bases). Per germline, CDR1 LGHNA and CDR2 YSLEER. V was clipped by 1 base and J by 2 bases, with 11 bases between them. The CDR3 spans 15 residues. CDR3 coding DNA: TGCGCCAGCAGCCAAGGTGCAGGGTGGCAAGAGACCCAGTACTTC. Its protein product is CASSQGAGWQETQYF.

J is TRBJ2-7 and V is TRBV6-1; no reliable D call. The germline V gene encodes CDR1 MNHNS and CDR2 SASEGT. The germline V and J ends were trimmed by 5 bases and 2 bases, with 16 bases remaining between them. The CDR3 runs to 15 residues. CDR3 sequence (DNA): TGTGCCAGCAGTCTTACCGGGTCCCCAGCCTACGAGCAGTACTTC. Protein: CASSLTGSPAYEQYF.

The chain's CDR3 is CASSVGWQEGTGELFF. CDR3 DNA: TGTGCCAGCAGCGTAGGGTGGCAAGAGGGTACCGGGGAGCTGTTTTTT. The V and J genes are TRBV9 and TRBJ2-2, with TRBD2 as a possible D gene (5 bases). The CDR3 has 16 residues. The ends were cut back, 0 bases at V and 5 bases at J, with 14 bases in the middle. Germline CDR1 reads SGDLS; CDR2 reads YYNGEE. Drawing the rest from reference TRBV9 and TRBJ2-2, the complete variable domain is DSGVTQTPKHLITATGQRVTLRCSPRSGDLSVYWYQQSLDQGLQFLIQYYNGEERAKGNILERFSAQQFPDLHSELNLSSLELGDSALYFCASSVGWQEGTGELFFGEGSRLTVL.

This clone was seen more than once but under ten times. The chain links TRBV27 to TRBJ2-2; no firm D call. The V end lost 3 bases, the J end lost 6 bases, and 5 bases lay between the germline ends. In germline, CDR1 is MNHEY, CDR2 SMNVEV (reference sequence). The CDR3 is 12 residues long. Here the CDR3 DNA reads TGTGCCAGCAGTTTTAGGGCCGGGGAGCTGTTTTTT. Amino acids: CASSFRAGELFF.

The chain joins TRBV4-3 to TRBJ2-4, with 14 bases aligning to TRBD2. The germline CDR1 and CDR2 sequences are LGHNA and YSLEER. The CDR3 has 16 residues. V trimming: 1 base; J trimming: 8 bases; junction bases outside the gene matches: 4. The CDR3 protein is CASSQGGTSGRDIQYF. The CDR3 DNA is TGCGCCAGCAGCCAAGGTGGGACTAGCGGGAGAGACATTCAGTACTTC.

The chain employs TRBV6-6 and TRBJ2-1; TRBD1 matches 8 bases. The germline V gene encodes CDR1 MNHNY and CDR2 SVGAGI (reference sequence). This CDR3 has 15 residues. V lost 6 bases, J lost 1 base, and 5 bases stayed unmatched. The DNA for the CDR3 is TGTGCCAGCAGAGACCAGGGGGCTTCCTACAATGAGCAGTTCTTC. Protein sequence: CASRDQGASYNEQFF.

J is TRBJ1-2 and V is TRBV28; D is possibly TRBD1 (6 bases). Germline V gene data show CDR1 as MDHEN and CDR2 as SYDVKM. There are 14 residues in the CDR3. The V end was cut by 6 bases, the J end by 0 bases, with 11 bases between. CDR3 DNA sequence: TGTGCCAGCAGACCGACAGGTCCTAACTATGGCTACACCTTC. Translation: CASRPTGPNYGYTF.

This clone has a single count. V usage is TRBV28 and J usage is TRBJ2-7; 8 bases are a match to TRBD1. Per the germline V gene, CDR1 is MDHEN and CDR2 is SYDVKM. Losses at the gene ends were 4 bases for V and 12 bases for J; bases not matched to a gene: 8. This CDR3 is built from 12 residues. CDR3 sequence (DNA): TGTGCCAGCAGTTCCGGGGACAGGTTTCGGTACTTC. Translation gives CASSSGDRFRYF.

This clone was recorded a few times. This chain uses TRBV13 with TRBJ2-5, with 8 positions matching TRBD2. With V trimmed by 6 bases and J by 5 bases, 14 bases remained unmatched. The CDR3 is made up of 16 amino acids. Germline loops: CDR1 PRHDT, CDR2 FYEKMQ (reference sequence). CDR3 loop: CASSPRLAGFGETQYF. DNA of the CDR3: TGTGCCAGCAGTCCTCGTTTAGCGGGATTCGGGGAGACCCAGTACTTC.

V is TRBV7-2 and J is TRBJ2-3; D not resolved. Trimming left V 2 bases short and J 0 bases short, with 9 bases between. Germline CDR1 SGHTA, CDR2 FQGNSA. The CDR3 runs to 15 residues. The CDR3 region has the DNA TGTGCCAGCAGCTTAAACCAGGTCAGCACAGATACGCAGTATTTT. Protein: CASSLNQVSTDTQYF.

This chain connects TRBV7-6 to TRBJ2-3; maybe TRBD2 (5 bases). The CDR3 runs 15 residues. Germline-derived CDR1 and CDR2 are SGHVS and FNYEAQ. The V gene lost 5 bases and the J gene lost 4 bases, with 16 bases spanning the gap. The CDR3 here is CASSPGWAAADTQYF. The CDR3, as DNA: TGTGCCAGCAGCCCGGGGTGGGCGGCGGCAGATACGCAGTATTTT.

The chain joins TRBV2 to TRBJ2-2; 10 nucleotides agree with TRBD2. J was trimmed by 7 bases and V by 6 bases; bases with no gene match: 8. CDR1 and CDR2 from the germline V gene are SNHLY and FYNNEI. The CDR3 is 15 amino acids. The CDR3 region is CASRRSGRADGELFF. For the CDR3, the DNA is TGTGCCAGCAGGAGGAGCGGGAGGGCCGACGGGGAGCTGTTTTTT.

The chain combines TRBV9 with TRBJ2-1; 10 nucleotides line up with TRBD2. The germline V gene has CDR1 SGDLS and CDR2 YYNGEE. V shed 3 bases and J 5 bases; nucleotides not matched to a gene: 2. This CDR3 contains 14 residues. The CDR3 nucleotides are TGTGCCAGCAGCGGGGGGACTAGCGACAATGAGCAGTTCTTC. Translated: CASSGGTSDNEQFF.

The chain carries TRBV30 and TRBJ2-2; 7 positions agree with TRBD2. Germline CDR1 reads GTSNPN; CDR2 reads SVGIG (reference sequence). The J segment lost 1 base and the V segment lost 4 bases, leaving 0 bases of the junction unmatched. This CDR3 has 13 residues. The CDR3 nucleotides are TGTGCCTGGACTAGCGGGAACACCGGGGAGCTGTTTTTT. This translates into CAWTSGNTGELFF.

The chain uses TRBV28 and TRBJ1-2; D not certain. The germline V gene has CDR1 MDHEN and CDR2 SYDVKM. Trimming removed 4 bases from V and 5 bases from J, with 5 bases in between. The CDR3 is 11 residues long. The CDR3 reads CASSSLYGYTF. CDR3 coding DNA: TGTGCCAGCAGTTCCCTGTATGGCTACACCTTC.

The chain has TRBV19 and TRBJ2-1, with D unclear. The germline gives CDR1 LNHDA, CDR2 SQIVND (reference sequence). This CDR3 has 11 amino acids. V lost 5 bases and J lost 5, with 4 bases in between. The CDR3 region is CASSRNNEQFF. The CDR3 coding sequence is TGTGCCAGTAGTCGAAACAATGAGCAGTTCTTC.

V is TRBV28 and J is TRBJ2-1, with a weak D call TRBD1 (10 bases). Germline lookup yields CDR1 MDHEN and CDR2 SYDVKM. Trimming took off 6 bases at V and 4 bases at J, with 28 bases between the two ends. The CDR3 is made up of 19 amino acids. The chain's CDR3 is CASRRRDRGWREGYNEQFF. CDR3 bases: TGTGCCAGCAGACGACGGGACAGGGGATGGCGGGAGGGTTACAATGAGCAGTTCTTC.

V gene TRBV10-3 combines with J gene TRBJ1-3, with 7 bases matching TRBD1. Germline values: CDR1 ENHRY, CDR2 SYGVKD. V was pared by 0 bases and J by 5 bases, with 4 bases of the junction left unmatched. The CDR3 has 15 residues. In DNA, the CDR3 is TGTGCCATCAGTGAGTCGGGGGGACAGCGAAACACCATATATTTT. It specifies CAISESGGQRNTIYF.